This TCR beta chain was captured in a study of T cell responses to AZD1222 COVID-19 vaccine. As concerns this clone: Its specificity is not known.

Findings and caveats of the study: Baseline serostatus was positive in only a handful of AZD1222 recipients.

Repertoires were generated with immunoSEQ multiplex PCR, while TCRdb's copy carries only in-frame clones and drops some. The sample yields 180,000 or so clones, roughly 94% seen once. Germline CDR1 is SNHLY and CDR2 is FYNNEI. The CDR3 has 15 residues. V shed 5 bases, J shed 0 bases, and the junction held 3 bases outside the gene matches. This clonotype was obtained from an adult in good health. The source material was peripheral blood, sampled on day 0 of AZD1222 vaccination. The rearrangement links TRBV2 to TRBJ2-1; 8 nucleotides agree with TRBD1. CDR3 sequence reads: CASSLTGGSYNEQFF. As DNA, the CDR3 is TGTGCCAGCAGTCTCACAGGGGGCTCCTACAATGAGCAGTTCTTC.